Given below is one T cell receptor beta chain in context. The antigen remains undetermined. Separate from the roughly 720-subject first cohort, the approximately 130-subject validation cohort was the one that the donors belonged to. The data derive from a study of cytomegalovirus exposure and HLA in healthy donors. Whole-study results and caveats: CMV antigen specificity of a few CMV-associated chains was confirmed in vitro. While the bulk of TCR sequences proved rare, some public TCRs turned up in many donors. Within the 100 to 150 validation repertoires, first-cohort TCR clusters tended to co-occur, according to a later analysis.

Profiled with immunoSEQ multiplex PCR; TCRdb holds only in-frame clones, not every one. This table holds about 200,000 clones, 81% found once. Losses at the gene ends were 4 bases for V and 7 bases for J; bases not matched to a gene: 14. Germline CDR1 is MNHEY and CDR2 is SMNVEV (reference sequence). The CDR3 runs to 16 residues. Source material: PBMCs. The chain combines TRBV27 with TRBJ1-2; 8 bases agree with TRBD1. The receptor was isolated from a woman in her twenties or thirties in good health and CMV-seronegative. CDR3 DNA: TGTGCCAGCAGTTGGGGGGAGGGCGGACAGGGAAGTGGCTACACCTTC. Its translation is CASSWGEGGQGSGYTF.